A single sample is the source of the 29 T cell receptor beta chains below, sequenced in a study of blood T cell repertoires in COVID-19. The repertoire was sequenced with immunoSEQ multiplex PCR; TCRdb's copy has only in-frame clones and lacks some. The table includes some 98,000 clones, around 82% detected once. Sequencing was carried out using peripheral blood. These receptors were obtained from a man aged 70-80 years with active or convalescent COVID-19.

This clone was recorded only once. The chain combines TRBV7-9 with TRBJ1-5, with D unresolved. This CDR3 spans 12 amino acids. Germline lookup yields CDR1 SEHNR and CDR2 FQNEAQ (reference sequence). V shed 2 bases and J shed 5 bases, with 4 bases lying between them. The CDR3 sequence is CASSLTDQPQHF. The CDR3 nucleotides read TGTGCCAGCAGCTTAACGGATCAGCCCCAGCATTTT.

The rearrangement links TRBV18 to TRBJ2-4; 9 positions agree with TRBD1. V was pared by 6 bases and J by 8 bases, with 11 bases of the junction left unmatched. Looked up from germline, CDR1 is KGHSH and CDR2 is LQKENI. The CDR3 is 15 amino acids. The CDR3 DNA reads TGTGCCAGCTCGCCCTTGGGGACAGGGACGGACATTCAGTACTTC. Its protein is CASSPLGTGTDIQYF.

The J gene is TRBJ2-1, the V gene TRBV10-2, with 11 bases identical to TRBD2. The ends lost 8 bases at V and 4 bases at J; junction bases unmatched: 1. Germline loops: CDR1 WSHSY, CDR2 SAAADI. This CDR3 spans 13 amino acids. CDR3 residues: CASLAGGYNEQFF. As DNA, the CDR3 is TGCGCCAGCTTAGCGGGGGGGTACAATGAGCAGTTCTTC.

This chain joins TRBV9 and TRBJ2-5; no clear D gene. This CDR3 region has 12 residues. The V gene's germline CDR1 is SGDLS and CDR2 YYNGEE. V was trimmed by 3 bases and J by 5 bases, leaving 8 bases between them. Here the CDR3 reads CASSAPRETQYF. The DNA of the CDR3 is TGTGCCAGCAGCGCCCCACGGGAGACCCAGTACTTC. Looking up the rest from reference TRBV9 and TRBJ2-5 gives the full variable domain: DSGVTQTPKHLITATGQRVTLRCSPRSGDLSVYWYQQSLDQGLQFLIQYYNGEERAKGNILERFSAQQFPDLHSELNLSSLELGDSALYFCASSAPRETQYFGPGTRLLVL.

CDR3 in amino acids: CASRSGATDTQYF. The CDR3, as DNA: TGTGCCAGCAGATCCGGTGCCACAGATACGCAGTATTTT. The chain joins TRBV12-3 or TRBV12-4 to TRBJ2-3, with unresolved D. This CDR3 spans 13 amino acids. V lost 6 bases, J lost 2 bases, and 9 bases lay in between.

The J gene is TRBJ2-1, the V gene TRBV19, with 10 bases lining up with TRBD1. V lost 6 bases and J lost 10; bases outside the gene matches: 6. The CDR3 covers 13 residues. Germline V gene lookup returns CDR1 LNHDA and CDR2 SQIVND (reference sequence). CDR3 protein: CASRAEDRGEQFF. Written as DNA, the CDR3 is TGTGCCAGTAGGGCTGAGGACAGGGGGGAGCAGTTCTTC.

As DNA, the CDR3 is TGTGCCAGCAGCTCCCTAAGCGGCCATAGCTCCTACAATGAGCAGTTCTTC. Translation gives CASSSLSGHSSYNEQFF. The chain employs TRBV7-8 and TRBJ2-1; possible D gene TRBD2, 5 bases. Germline V gene lookup returns CDR1 SGHVS and CDR2 FQNEAQ. CDR3 length equals 17 residues. V lost 4 bases and J lost 0, with 16 bases in between. Drawing the rest from reference TRBV7-8 and TRBJ2-1, the complete variable domain is GAGVSQSPRYKVAKRGQDVALRCDPISGHVSLFWYQQALGQGPEFLTYFQNEAQLDKSGLPSDRFFAERPEGSVSTLKIQRTQQEDSAVYLCASSSLSGHSSYNEQFFGPGTRLTVL.

The chain couples TRBV28 to TRBJ2-1, with 7 bases that match TRBD2. V dropped 7 bases and J dropped 0; count of bases not matched to a gene: 6. This CDR3 is 15 amino acids long. CDR1 is MDHEN, CDR2 SYDVKM, per germline. The DNA of the CDR3 is TGTGCCAGCAAATCGGGCGGGGGCTCCTACAATGAGCAGTTCTTC. Translating it yields CASKSGGGSYNEQFF.

This clone was counted a single time. V gene TRBV30 combines with J gene TRBJ1-6; 11 nucleotides align to TRBD1. CDR3 length equals 14 residues. V shed 3 bases and J 14 bases; nucleotides not matched to a gene: 9. CDR1 and CDR2 from the germline V gene are GTSNPN and SVGIG (reference sequence). CDR3 coding DNA: TGTGCCTGGAGCGCTGGGACAGGGGGGTTAGCCCTCCACTTT. Translating it yields CAWSAGTGGLALHF.

This clone was observed a few times. The rearrangement uses TRBV4-1 and TRBJ2-2; TRBD2 might be the D (6 bases). Between the trimmed V and J ends, which lost 6 bases and 6 bases, there was a span of 17 bases. Germline values: CDR1 MGHRA, CDR2 YSYEKL. CDR3 size: 15 residues. The chain's CDR3 is CASSLAAGLSGELFF. The CDR3 DNA reads TGCGCCAGCAGTTTAGCGGCGGGGTTGTCCGGGGAGCTGTTTTTT.

In DNA form, the CDR3 reads TGTGCCAGCAGCTTCCTGGGACAGGGATTCGGAAATGAGCAGTTCTTC. Translation: CASSFLGQGFGNEQFF. The chain employs TRBV5-5 and TRBJ2-1, with 9 bases identical to TRBD1. The CDR3 extends over 16 amino acids. Trimming cost V 2 bases and J 7 bases; bases outside gene matches: 10. CDR1 SGHKS and CDR2 YYEKEE come from the germline V gene (reference sequence).

The J gene is TRBJ2-2, the V gene TRBV7-6; 7 positions match TRBD1. The CDR3 is 16 residues long. Germline V gives CDR1 SGHVS, CDR2 FNYEAQ. The junction had 5 bases not matched to a gene; V was cut back by 1 base and J by 3 bases. CDR3 sequence: CASSLVGQAYTGELFF. The CDR3 nucleotides are TGTGCCAGCAGCTTAGTTGGACAGGCCTACACCGGGGAGCTGTTTTTT.

This clone was seen once. The gene calls are TRBV25-1 and TRBJ2-7, with D possibly TRBD2 on 5 matching bases. V was clipped by 2 bases and J by 1 base, with 6 bases between them. Per the germline V gene, CDR1 is MGHDK and CDR2 is SYGVNS. This CDR3 is 13 amino acids long. DNA for the CDR3: TGTGCCAGCAGTGAACCGGGATCCTACGAGCAGTACTTC. Protein: CASSEPGSYEQYF.

This clone was seen once. The chain employs TRBV14 and TRBJ2-7, with a possible D match to TRBD1 (5 bases). The germline V and J ends were trimmed by 4 bases and 2 bases, with 12 bases remaining between them. The CDR3 totals 14 residues. In germline, CDR1 is SGHDN, CDR2 FVKESK. The chain's CDR3 is CASSLGTGAYEQYF. The CDR3 DNA sequence: TGTGCCAGCAGCCTAGGAACAGGAGCCTACGAGCAGTACTTC.

This clone has a single count. This chain joins TRBV2 and TRBJ2-6; 7 bases align to TRBD2. Germline CDR1 and CDR2: SNHLY and FYNNEI. The junction had 11 bases not matched to a gene; V was cut back by 5 bases and J by 4 bases. This CDR3 is built from 17 residues. CDR3 nucleotide sequence: TGTGCCAGCAGTAAAAAAGCGGGGACTCCGGGGGCCAACGTCCTGACTTTC. Translation: CASSKKAGTPGANVLTF.

The chain links TRBV5-6 to TRBJ2-7; possible D gene TRBD1, 5 bases. Germline assignment: CDR1 SGHDT and CDR2 YYEEEE. Between the trimmed V and J ends, which lost 2 bases and 4 bases, there was a span of 13 bases. The CDR3 sequence is 14 residues long. For the CDR3, the DNA is TGTGCCAGCAGCTTCAGGTCAGGGTCTTACGAGCAGTACTTC. Its translation: CASSFRSGSYEQYF.

V and J are TRBV5-4 and TRBJ2-3; no firm D call. Per germline, CDR1 SGHNT and CDR2 YYREEE (reference sequence). The CDR3 has 13 amino acids. Trimming removed 4 bases from V and 2 bases from J, with 8 bases in between. DNA for the CDR3: TGTGCCAGCAGCATTCAGGTCACAGATACGCAGTATTTT. The encoded protein is CASSIQVTDTQYF.

The chain is built from TRBV5-6 and TRBJ1-1; D perhaps matches TRBD1 (5 bases). The CDR3 is made up of 15 amino acids. The germline V and J ends were trimmed by 3 bases and 4 bases, with 16 bases remaining between them. Germline assignment: CDR1 SGHDT and CDR2 YYEEEE. CDR3 amino acids: CASSWGPAATTEAFF. CDR3 sequence (DNA): TGTGCCAGCAGCTGGGGCCCCGCCGCCACCACTGAAGCTTTCTTT.

To note about this clone: This may be a read error, as it is one base from a much larger clone. The rearrangement joins TRBV5-4 to TRBJ2-7; 9 bases line up with TRBD1. The CDR3 sequence is 14 residues long. J was trimmed by 3 bases and V by 4 bases; bases with no gene match: 5. Germline V lookup: CDR1 SGHNT, CDR2 YYREEE (reference sequence). In DNA, the CDR3 is TGTGCCAGCAGCCCCGGGACAGGGCGCTACGAGCAGTACTTC. This encodes CASSPGTGRYEQYF. The whole variable domain, filled in from reference TRBV5-4 and TRBJ2-7, reads ETGVTQSPTHLIKTRGQQVTLRCSSQSGHNTVSWYQQALGQGPQFIFQYYREEENGRGNFPPRFSGLQFPNYSSELNVNALELDDSALYLCASSPGTGRYEQYFGPGTRLTVT.

In nucleotides, the CDR3 is TGTGCCAGCAGCCAAGATGGGGAGGGCGTCTATGGCTACACCTTC. Amino acids: CASSQDGEGVYGYTF. The V call is TRBV4-2, the J call TRBJ1-2; D uncertain. This CDR3 spans 15 amino acids. Germline lookup yields CDR1 LGHNA and CDR2 YNFKEQ. V lost 0 bases to trimming and J lost 4 bases, with 12 bases between them.

The V and J genes are TRBV13 and TRBJ2-1; TRBD1 matches at 10 bases. Germline CDR1 PRHDT, CDR2 FYEKMQ (reference sequence). CDR3 size: 15 residues. The junction had 12 bases not matched to a gene; V was cut back by 6 bases and J by 10 bases. DNA of the CDR3: TGTGCCAGCAGTTCACGGGACAGGGGTCCGTGGGAGCAGTTCTTC. Translated: CASSSRDRGPWEQFF.

Of note for this clone: Additional DNA sequences in this sample encode the identical CDR3. V and J are TRBV20-1 and TRBJ2-7, with no clear D. CDR1 is DFQATT and CDR2 is SNEGSKA in the germline V gene (reference sequence). CDR3 size: 11 residues. The ends were cut back, 3 bases at V and 6 bases at J, with 9 bases in the middle. As DNA, the CDR3 is TGCAGTGCTAGGTCCGGGTTCGAGCAGTACTTC. The encoded protein is CSARSGFEQYF.

The table lists this clone with a few counts. The chain is built from TRBV11-2 and TRBJ2-1; tentatively, D is TRBD2 (6 bases). CDR3 length: 13 residues. Germline V gene lookup returns CDR1 SGHAT and CDR2 FQNNGV. V was pared by 5 bases and J by 12 bases, with 17 bases between. The CDR3 DNA reads TGTGCCAGCAGCGCCCAACTAGCCGGGGTGCAGTTCTTC. This sequence encodes CASSAQLAGVQFF.

The chain recombines TRBV4-3 with TRBJ2-5; 7 nucleotides agree with TRBD1. This CDR3 region has 15 residues. The germline V gene encodes CDR1 LGHNA and CDR2 YSLEER. The junction had 6 bases not matched to a gene; V was cut back by 3 bases and J by 2 bases. The CDR3 here is CASSQAPGQQETQYF. The CDR3 DNA reads as TGCGCCAGCAGCCAGGCACCGGGACAGCAAGAGACCCAGTACTTC.

The chain is built from TRBV29-1 and TRBJ1-2; 11 bases agree with TRBD1. Germline lookup yields CDR1 SQVTM and CDR2 ANQGSEA. There are 14 residues in the CDR3. V gave up 6 bases and J gave up 7 bases; unmatched junction bases: 10. The CDR3: CSVSDRGRPIGYTF. CDR3 nucleotides: TGCAGCGTATCGGACAGGGGGCGCCCTATTGGCTACACCTTC.

The rearrangement uses TRBV11-2 and TRBJ2-7; TRBD2 matches 7 bases. Germline CDR1 reads SGHAT; CDR2 reads FQNNGV. With V trimmed by 1 base and J by 6 bases, 9 bases remained unmatched. The CDR3 totals 15 residues. CDR3 sequence (DNA): TGTGCCAGCAGCTTAGGGGGCGGGGGAAGGGGCGAGCAGTACTTC. Its translation is CASSLGGGGRGEQYF.

This chain links TRBV12-3 or TRBV12-4 with TRBJ1-1, with D perhaps TRBD1 (5 bases). The ends were cut back, 6 bases at V and 9 bases at J, with 11 bases in the middle. This CDR3 is 11 amino acids long. This chain's CDR3 is CASSPSGKAFF. The CDR3 nucleotides read TGTGCCAGCAGCCCTTCAGGGAAAGCTTTCTTT.

The V call is TRBV7-9, the J call TRBJ1-5; D is unclear. The CDR3 length is 14 residues. V lost 5 bases, J lost 5 bases, and 13 bases lay in between. The germline V gene has CDR1 SEHNR and CDR2 FQNEAQ (reference sequence). DNA of the CDR3: TGTGCCAGCAGCCCGGATCCAGCGCATCAGCCCCAGCATTTT. As protein: CASSPDPAHQPQHF.

The chain links TRBV24-1 to TRBJ2-5; TRBD2 aligns across 10 bases. The CDR3 contains 14 residues. V was pared by 7 bases and J by 7 bases, with 8 bases of the junction left unmatched. The germline CDR1 and CDR2 sequences are KGHDR and SFDVKD. The CDR3 loop is CATSASGGAGTQYF. The CDR3 DNA reads as TGTGCCACCAGCGCGAGCGGGGGGGCTGGGACCCAGTACTTC.